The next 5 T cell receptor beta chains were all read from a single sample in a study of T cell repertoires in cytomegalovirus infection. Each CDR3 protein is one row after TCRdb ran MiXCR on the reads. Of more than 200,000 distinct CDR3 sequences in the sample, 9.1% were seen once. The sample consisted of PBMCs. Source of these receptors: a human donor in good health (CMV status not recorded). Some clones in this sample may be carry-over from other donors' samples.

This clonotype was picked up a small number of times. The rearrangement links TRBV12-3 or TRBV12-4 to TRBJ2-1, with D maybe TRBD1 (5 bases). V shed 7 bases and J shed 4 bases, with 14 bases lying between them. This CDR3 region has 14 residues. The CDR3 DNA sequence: TGTGCCAGCACCCAGGGTCCCCTTTACAATGAGCAGTTCTTC. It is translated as CASTQGPLYNEQFF.

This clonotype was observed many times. CDR3 coding DNA: TGTGCCAGCAGCCCCCCCCCGGGACTAGCGGGGGGGCCAACCGGGGAGCTGTTTTTT. Its protein product is CASSPPPGLAGGPTGELFF. This chain uses TRBV7-2 with TRBJ2-2; 16 bases fit TRBD2. Germline V gene data show CDR1 as SGHTA and CDR2 as FQGNSA. Trimming removed 5 bases from V and 5 bases from J; junction bases left unmatched: 11. CDR3 length: 19 amino acids.

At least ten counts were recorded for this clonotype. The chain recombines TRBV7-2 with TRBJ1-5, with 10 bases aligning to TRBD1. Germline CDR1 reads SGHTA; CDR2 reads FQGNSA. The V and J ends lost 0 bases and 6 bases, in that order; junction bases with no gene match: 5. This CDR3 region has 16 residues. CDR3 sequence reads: CASSLAGTGVAQPQHF. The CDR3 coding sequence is TGTGCCAGCAGCTTAGCCGGGACAGGGGTGGCTCAGCCCCAGCATTTT. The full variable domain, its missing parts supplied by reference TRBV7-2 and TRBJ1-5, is GAGVSQSPSNKVTEKGKDVELRCDPISGHTALYWYRQSLGQGLEFLIYFQGNSAPDKSGLPSDRFSAERTGGSVSTLTIQRTQQEDSAVYLCASSLAGTGVAQPQHFGDGTRLSIL.

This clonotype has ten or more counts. The CDR3 DNA sequence: TGTGCCAGCAGCTTAGTGACGCAGGGAACTGGGGCCAACGTCCTGACTTTC. Translation gives CASSLVTQGTGANVLTF. This chain links TRBV7-2 with TRBJ2-6; D is perhaps TRBD1 (5 bases). With 1 base removed from V and 2 bases from J, the gap between germline ends came to 12 bases. This CDR3 is built from 17 residues. CDR1 is SGHTA and CDR2 is FQGNSA in the germline V gene.

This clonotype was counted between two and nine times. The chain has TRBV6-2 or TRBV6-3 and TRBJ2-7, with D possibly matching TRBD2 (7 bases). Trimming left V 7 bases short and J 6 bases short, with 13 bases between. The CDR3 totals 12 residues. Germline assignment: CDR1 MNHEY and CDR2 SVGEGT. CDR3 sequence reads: CASTTGGGEQYF. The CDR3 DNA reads TGTGCCAGCACCACGGGGGGCGGCGAGCAGTACTTC.